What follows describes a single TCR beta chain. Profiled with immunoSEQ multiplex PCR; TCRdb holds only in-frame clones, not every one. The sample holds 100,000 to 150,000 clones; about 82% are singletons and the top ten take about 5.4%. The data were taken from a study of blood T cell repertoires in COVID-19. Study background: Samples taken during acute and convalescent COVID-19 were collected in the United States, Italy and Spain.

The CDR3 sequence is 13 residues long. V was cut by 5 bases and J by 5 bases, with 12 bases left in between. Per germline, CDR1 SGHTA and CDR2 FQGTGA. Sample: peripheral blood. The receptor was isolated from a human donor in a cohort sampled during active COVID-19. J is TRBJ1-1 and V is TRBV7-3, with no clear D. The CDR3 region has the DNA TGTGCCAGCAGCCGTCGGGGAATAACTGAAGCTTTCTTT. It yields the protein CASSRRGITEAFF.